This T cell receptor beta chain was sequenced in a study of blood T cell repertoires in COVID-19 (dated by TCRdb to the early 2020s). The study in broad terms: Collaborator samples came from the United States, Italy and Spain and covered acute and convalescent phases of COVID-19. The material from the prospective study consisted of cDNA or gDNA derived from T cells, B-cell-depleted T cells, or PBMCs. Subjects who had been exposed to COVID-19, were actively infected with it, or had recovered from it provided the deeply sampled blood TCRbeta repertoires that made up the dataset. The repertoires were made available in a free public database intended to serve as a resource for research on the immune response to SARS-CoV-2. The samples were drawn from the first 160 participants of the ongoing ImmuneRACE study and from about 1,200 subjects provided by 6 global collaborators. The sample metadata nearly always contained a de-identified subject ID, COVID-19 status, age in years and sex. Where available, HLA class I and class II types were taken from metadata supplied by the sample provider and were not determined by assay-based typing. Study-wide findings and limitations: How much clinical and demographic metadata was included differed by source and by participant, and the metadata was provided uncurated.

On this clone itself: The antigen it binds to is not known. Base qualities are not at hand, and no much larger clone is one base apart.

TCRbeta CDR3 regions were amplified from genomic DNA using the immunoSEQ Assay, a bias-controlled multiplex PCR. Per the original workflow: The number of nucleated cells in each sample was estimated by amplification of reference gene primers within the assay. Sequence reads were collapsed and filtered to measure the absolute abundance of every unique TCRbeta CDR3 rearrangement. For each sample, productive Simpson clonality was calculated as the square root of Simpson's diversity index across productive rearrangements. TCRdb retrieved this table from immuneACCESS and kept in-frame rearrangements only. Not all clones are present; in checked studies, unresolved V genes account for under half, and no reason is known for the remainder. V and J calls plus clone size are reproduced from that table; the DNA served to infer D and trimming. Present in this sample are approximately 110,000 clones, 81% of which were seen just once. The ten largest make up roughly 1.6% of the sample.

From the cysteine up to the phenylalanine, the CDR3 has a length of 15 residues. Just the 45-base CDR3 DNA is kept, in frame starting at base 1. The germline V gene supplies CDR1 LGHNA and CDR2 YNFKEQ. For this chain, trimming is 1 base at the V end and 7 bases at the J end, and the number of junction bases without a gene match is 2. Collaborating institutions collected whole blood in K2EDTA tubes following their own protocols. For TCRbeta analysis, collaborator samples were shipped as frozen whole blood, as isolated PBMCs, or as DNA extracted from either sample type. The receptor comes from a man aged 50 to 59 with acute or convalescent COVID-19. The chain links TRBV4-2 with TRBJ1-4, with 11 central nucleotides matching TRBD1. Sequenced input: peripheral blood. The base sequence is TGTGCCAGCAGCCAAGGGGACAGGGGGGCTGAAAAACTGTTTTTT. This sequence encodes CASSQGDRGAEKLFF.